The clone carrying this T cell receptor (beta chain) was counted at least ten times. Its target is not known. This sample is part of a study of regulatory T cells in long-lasting Graves disease. Study summary: Newly diagnosed Graves' patients took antithyroid drugs under 3 months.

The time point was: newly diagnosed GD, antithyroid drugs for less than 3 months. Extracted RNA from PBMCs served as the source of the TCR library. General study points: Persistent patients had a count of shared public clonotypes (around 2,500) that exceeded that of new patients (about 970). Small sample size may have lowered accuracy.

Construction of the TCR beta libraries employed iRepertoire HTBI primers in conjunction with Arm-PCR of CDR3 regions. TCRdb re-called the multiplex PCR reads through MiXCR, storing one row per CDR3 protein. The table lists 250,000 to 400,000 distinct CDR3 sequences, about 18% of them singletons. V dropped 5 bases and J dropped 7 bases, with 15 bases sitting between them. CDR1 is LNHDA and CDR2 is SQIVND in the germline V gene (reference sequence). The CDR3 consists of 14 residues. The sequences come from peripheral blood mononuclear cells (PBMCs), collected at new diagnosis, from a patient treated with antithyroid drugs. This receptor was identified in a female donor with Graves disease. This chain joins TRBV19 and TRBJ2-1, with D possibly TRBD2 on 6 matching bases. CDR3 DNA: TGTGCCAGTAGTCCCCCGACTAGTCCGAATGAGCAGTTCTTC. This codes for CASSPPTSPNEQFF.